This entry describes one T cell receptor beta chain. The junction had 9 bases not matched to a gene; V was cut back by 4 bases and J by 9 bases. The CDR3 extends over 16 amino acids. Germline-derived CDR1 and CDR2 are SGDLS and YYNGEE. In the study's own analysis: Reference gene primer amplification yielded estimated nucleated cell counts. Generated by immunoSEQ multiplex PCR, the TCRdb table keeps only in-frame clones and is missing some. That table supplies the V and J calls and clone size; D and trimming were determined from the DNA. The table has about 76,000 clones, roughly 90% seen once. This specimen belongs to a study of blood T cell repertoires in COVID-19. At the level of the study: Spain, Italy and the United States supplied samples that represented acute and convalescent COVID-19.

Sequenced: peripheral blood. This chain joins TRBV9 and TRBJ2-1; 14 bases match TRBD2. This TCR derives from a human donor in a cohort sampled during active COVID-19. CDR3 loop: CASSPGLAGVGGEQFF. The CDR3 region has the DNA TGTGCCAGCAGCCCGGGACTAGCGGGAGTAGGTGGTGAGCAGTTCTTC.